This is a list of T cell receptor beta chains from one sample in a study of T cell changes during pregnancy in multiple sclerosis. Clones were read by immunoSEQ multiplex PCR, and TCRdb kept only the in-frame ones, dropping some. The repertoire holds about 38,000 clones, 91% seen once, with 6.1% in the top ten. The specimen was CD8+ T cells from peripheral blood mononuclear cells, collected in the second trimester of pregnancy. Every receptor here comes from a female donor with multiple sclerosis, enrolled in a pregnancy study. Both conserved end residues are part of each CDR3. D genes are given only for firm matches. Not all rows give a size; the values are once, few, many and, for expanded clones, a class.

J,D,size,V,CDR3,DNA
TRBJ1-3,-,-,TRBV6-1,CASSEVFGLSSGNTIYF,TGTGCCAGCAGTGAAGTATTTGGACTGAGCTCTGGAAACACCATATATTTT
TRBJ1-2,-,once,TRBV27,CASSFPGGGYTF,TGTGCCAGCAGTTTCCCGGGGGGCGGCTACACCTTC
TRBJ2-1,-,-,TRBV7-3,CASSPLVGYESGVALRNEQFF,TGTGCCAGCAGCCCACTTGTAGGCTATGAGTCGGGGGTGGCTTTACGCAATGAGCAGTTCTTC
TRBJ2-7,-,-,TRBV5-1,CASSLEAFYEQYF,TGCGCCAGCAGCTTAGAGGCGTTTTACGAGCAGTACTTC
TRBJ1-1,TRBD1,once,TRBV6-6,CASSPLTGLNTEAFF,TGTGCCAGCAGTCCCCTGACAGGGTTGAACACTGAAGCTTTCTTT
TRBJ2-7,TRBD1,-,TRBV19,CASSPGQALYEQYF,TGTGCCAGTAGTCCAGGACAGGCTCTCTACGAGCAGTACTTC
TRBJ1-3,TRBD1,-,TRBV6-5,CASSYSNRGGGNTIYF,TGTGCCAGCAGTTACTCTAACAGGGGCGGAGGAAACACCATATATTTT
TRBJ2-3,-,-,TRBV9,CASSVVEGEADTQYF,TGTGCCAGCAGCGTAGTGGAAGGGGAAGCAGATACGCAGTATTTT
TRBJ2-7,TRBD2,-,TRBV4-3,CASSWGLAGGSSYEQYF,TGCGCCAGCAGCTGGGGACTAGCGGGGGGGAGCTCCTACGAGCAGTACTTC
TRBJ1-3,-,-,TRBV30,CAWRDYQGPSGNTIYF,TGTGCCTGGAGGGACTACCAGGGCCCCTCTGGAAACACCATATATTTT
TRBJ2-2,TRBD2,-,TRBV10-3,CATSAGGSNTGELFF,TGTGCCACCTCAGCGGGAGGGTCGAACACCGGGGAGCTGTTTTTT
TRBJ2-1,-,once,TRBV19,CASSSAASSYNEQFF,TGTGCCAGTAGTAGTGCGGCTAGCTCCTACAATGAGCAGTTCTTC
TRBJ2-7,-,-,TRBV14,CASSQVQGSYEQYF,TGTGCCAGCAGCCAAGTCCAGGGTTCCTACGAGCAGTACTTC
TRBJ2-1,-,once,TRBV27,CASSPTTEHEQFF,TGTGCCAGCAGTCCCACGACAGAACATGAGCAGTTCTTC
TRBJ2-1,TRBD2,once,TRBV19,CASSMPYGLAGGLTYNEQFF,TGTGCCAGTAGTATGCCCTACGGACTAGCGGGAGGGCTTACCTACAATGAGCAGTTCTTC
TRBJ1-1,-,-,TRBV9,CASSVDVSGGAFF,TGTGCCAGCAGCGTAGATGTTTCCGGAGGAGCTTTCTTT
TRBJ2-3,TRBD2,-,TRBV19,CATTIGPPWTSPTDTQYF,TGTGCCACCACAATCGGTCCCCCCTGGACTAGCCCCACAGATACGCAGTATTTT
TRBJ2-7,-,-,TRBV2,CASNEKPTEQYF,TGTGCCAGCAACGAGAAACCAACCGAGCAGTACTTC
TRBJ1-2,TRBD1,-,TRBV19,CASSHLGQDYGYTF,TGTGCCAGTAGTCACCTCGGACAGGACTATGGCTACACCTTC
TRBJ2-1,TRBD2,-,TRBV7-7,CASSSRLAGYNEQFF,TGTGCCAGCAGCTCAAGACTAGCGGGGTACAATGAGCAGTTCTTC
TRBJ1-5,-,-,TRBV27,CASSPPGGARYQPQHF,TGTGCCAGCAGTCCTCCTGGGGGGGCGCGTTATCAGCCCCAGCATTTT
TRBJ1-1,-,-,TRBV7-9,CASSSNQGNTEAFF,TGTGCCAGCAGCTCAAACCAGGGGAACACTGAAGCTTTCTTT
TRBJ2-1,-,-,TRBV27,CASSLYSRAGWKDEQFF,TGTGCCAGCAGTTTATATAGTCGGGCAGGGTGGAAGGATGAGCAGTTCTTC
TRBJ2-3,-,-,TRBV5-1,CASSLGAQGFTDTQYF,TGCGCCAGCAGCCTGGGGGCCCAGGGGTTTACAGATACGCAGTATTTT